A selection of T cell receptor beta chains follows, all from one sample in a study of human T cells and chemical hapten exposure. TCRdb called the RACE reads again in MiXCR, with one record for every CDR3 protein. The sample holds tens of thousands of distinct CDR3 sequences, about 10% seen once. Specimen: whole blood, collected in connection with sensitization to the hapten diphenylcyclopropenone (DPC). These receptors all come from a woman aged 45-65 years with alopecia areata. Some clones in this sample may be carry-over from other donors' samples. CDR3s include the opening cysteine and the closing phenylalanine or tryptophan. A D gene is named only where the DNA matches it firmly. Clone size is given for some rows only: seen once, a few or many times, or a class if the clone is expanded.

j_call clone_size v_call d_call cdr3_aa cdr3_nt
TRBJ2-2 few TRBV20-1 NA CSVPTSRPGELFF TGCAGTGTCCCGACATCGCGCCCCGGGGAGCTGTTTTTT
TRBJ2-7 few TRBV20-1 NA CSARSYSYEQYF TGCAGTGCTAGGTCCTACTCCTACGAGCAGTACTTC
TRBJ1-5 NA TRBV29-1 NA CSVAIGQSYEGQPQHF TGCAGCGTTGCAATCGGACAGTCATACGAGGGCCAGCCCCAGCATTTT
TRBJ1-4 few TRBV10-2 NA CATEDLGEKLFF TGCGCCACCGAGGACCTTGGTGAAAAACTGTTTTTT
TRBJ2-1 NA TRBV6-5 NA CASTNQEKGNEQFF TGTGCCAGCACTAACCAGGAGAAGGGCAATGAGCAGTTCTTC
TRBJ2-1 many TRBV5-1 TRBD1 CASSLQGLASINEQFF TGCGCCAGCAGCTTACAGGGGCTAGCCTCGATCAATGAGCAGTTCTTC
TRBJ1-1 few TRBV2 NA CASSYTDRGPVF TGTGCCAGCAGTTATACTGACCGGGGGCCCGTCTTT
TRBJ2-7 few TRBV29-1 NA CSVGSQIYEQYF TGCAGCGTTGGGTCCCAGATCTACGAGCAGTACTTC
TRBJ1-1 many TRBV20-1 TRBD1 CSAREGTAGTEAFF TGCAGTGCTAGAGAAGGGACAGCTGGCACTGAAGCTTTCTTT
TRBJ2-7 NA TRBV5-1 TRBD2 CASSLGTSGNYEQYF TGCGCCAGCAGCTTGGGGACTAGCGGGAACTACGAGCAGTACTTC
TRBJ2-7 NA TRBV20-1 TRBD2 CSARASGSYHEQYF TGCAGTGCTAGAGCTAGCGGGAGTTACCACGAGCAGTACTTC
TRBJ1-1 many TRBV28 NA CASSLGLGWEMNTEAFF TGTGCCAGCAGTTTAGGACTGGGCTGGGAGATGAACACTGAAGCTTTCTTT
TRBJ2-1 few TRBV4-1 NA CASSQVRGGDSNEQFF TGCGCCAGCAGCCAAGTTCGAGGGGGGGATAGCAATGAGCAGTTCTTC
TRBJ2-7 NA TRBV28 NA CASGLTSYEQYF TGTGCCAGCGGACTCACCTCCTATGAGCAGTACTTC
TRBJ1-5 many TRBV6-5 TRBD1 CASRLTGGGDQPQHF TGTGCCAGCAGACTGACAGGGGGCGGCGATCAGCCCCAGCATTTT
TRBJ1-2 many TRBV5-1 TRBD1 CASSSPGTGLGGYTF TGCGCCAGCAGCTCTCCTGGGACAGGCCTAGGAGGCTACACCTTC
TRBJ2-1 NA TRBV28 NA CASSLGGRSRGREQFF TGTGCCAGCAGTTTGGGGGGCAGGTCTAGAGGAAGGGAGCAGTTCTTC
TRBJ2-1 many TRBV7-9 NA CASSPYTGPYNEQFF TGTGCCAGCAGCCCCTACACCGGTCCCTACAATGAGCAGTTCTTC
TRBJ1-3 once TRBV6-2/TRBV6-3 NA CASRGGTSGNTIYF TGTGCCAGCAGAGGAGGGACCTCTGGAAACACCATATATTTT
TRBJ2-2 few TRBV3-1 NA CASSQSDGHTGELFF TGTGCCAGCAGCCAATCGGACGGTCACACCGGGGAGCTGTTTTTT
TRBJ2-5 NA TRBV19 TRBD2 CASSAGTSGQTQYF TGTGCCAGTAGTGCAGGGACTAGCGGACAGACCCAGTACTTC
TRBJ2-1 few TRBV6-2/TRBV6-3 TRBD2 CASSTQRDYQYNEQFF TGTGCCAGCAGTACCCAACGGGACTACCAATACAATGAGCAGTTCTTC
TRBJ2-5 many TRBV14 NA CASSQGLQETQYF TGTGCCAGCAGCCAAGGTTTGCAAGAGACCCAGTACTTC
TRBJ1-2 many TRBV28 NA CASSLFSSSTYGYTF TGTGCCAGCAGTTTATTTAGCAGCTCCACCTATGGCTACACCTTC
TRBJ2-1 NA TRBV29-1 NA CSVSRAPGNEQFF TGCAGCGTATCCAGGGCCCCCGGCAATGAGCAGTTCTTC
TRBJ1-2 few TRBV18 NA CASSPRNYGYTF TGTGCCAGCTCACCAAGAAACTATGGCTACACCTTC
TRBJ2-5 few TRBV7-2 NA CASSSTGHQETQYF TGTGCCAGCAGCTCTACAGGTCACCAAGAGACCCAGTACTTC
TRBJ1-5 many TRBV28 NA CASSLGGLNNQPQHF TGTGCCAGCAGTTTAGGGGGGCTTAACAATCAGCCCCAGCATTTT
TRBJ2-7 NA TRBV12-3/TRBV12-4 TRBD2 CASRLSGNAYEQYF TGTGCCAGCAGGCTGAGCGGGAATGCTTACGAGCAGTACTTC
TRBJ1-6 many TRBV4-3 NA CASSQGVLDNSPLHF TGCGCCAGCAGCCAAGGGGTTTTGGATAATTCACCCCTCCACTTT